This T cell receptor beta chain was found in a study of T cells after yellow fever vaccination. The germline V gene encodes CDR1 SGHTA and CDR2 FQGNSA. The CDR3 loop spans 15 amino acids. Trimming stripped 4 bases from V and 2 bases from J, with 15 bases between. TCRdb reprocessed the 5' RACE reads via MiXCR and lists one record per CDR3 protein. The table lists hundreds of thousands of distinct CDR3 sequences, around an eighth of them singletons, with under 15% in the top ten. Study conclusions and caveats: There was a small share of clonotypes that showed up in both the CD4 and CD8 compartments. Booster samples showed a return of most primary-vaccination clones (around 96% CD4, approximately 90% CD8).

To note about this clonotype: Its specificity is not known.

The source is a man in his thirties or forties who received the YFV17D yellow fever vaccine. This chain joins TRBV7-2 and TRBJ2-7; D perhaps matches TRBD2 (6 bases). The sequencing used PBMCs, collected on the day of the yellow fever booster vaccination. The DNA for the CDR3 is TGTGCCAGCAGCTACACTAGCTCCATCCCCTACGAGCAGTACTTC. It is translated as CASSYTSSIPYEQYF.